This is a list of T cell receptor beta chains from one sample in a study of cytomegalovirus exposure and HLA in healthy donors. Data came from immunoSEQ multiplex PCR; TCRdb stores just in-frame clones and leaves some out. Of 150,000 to 200,000 clones listed, around four fifths are singletons. Sequencing was done on a sample of PBMCs. The receptors derive from a woman between 18 and 30 years old in good health and CMV-seronegative. The CDR3 runs from the conserved cysteine through the conserved F or W. Fields, in order: D gene, J gene, CDR3 length, V gene, clone size, CDR3 protein, CDR3 DNA. The D gene is left open where the match is weak. Not all rows give a size; the values are once, few, many and, for expanded clones, a class.

TRBD1,TRBJ1-6,14,TRBV6-1,NA,CASSDTWTGSPLHF,TGTGCCAGCAGTGATACTTGGACAGGGTCACCCCTCCACTTT
TRBD1,TRBJ1-2,14,TRBV15,NA,CATSSGGEGYGYTF,TGTGCCACCAGCTCAGGGGGCGAGGGCTATGGCTACACCTTC
NA,TRBJ1-5,14,TRBV6-1,NA,CASSVQGSRQPQHF,TGTGCCAGCAGTGTGCAGGGGAGCAGGCAGCCCCAGCATTTT
TRBD1,TRBJ1-5,13,TRBV2,NA,CASGTGANQPQHF,TGTGCCAGCGGGACAGGGGCAAATCAGCCCCAGCATTTT
NA,TRBJ1-1,13,TRBV6-5,NA,CASSYGQSTEAFF,TGTGCCAGCAGTTACGGACAAAGCACTGAAGCTTTCTTT
NA,TRBJ2-1,15,TRBV7-9,once,CASSLGTPSYNEQFF,TGTGCCAGCAGCTTGGGGACACCGAGCTACAATGAGCAGTTCTTC
TRBD1,TRBJ1-1,14,TRBV5-6,NA,CASSAGTGVTEAFF,TGTGCCAGCAGCGCCGGGACAGGGGTGACTGAAGCTTTCTTT
TRBD1,TRBJ1-6,14,TRBV6-1,few,CASSDQDRNSPLHF,TGTGCCAGCAGTGACCAGGACAGGAATTCACCCCTCCACTTT
NA,TRBJ1-2,17,TRBV27,NA,CASKSSRAETIPYGYTF,TGTGCCAGCAAGTCATCGCGGGCCGAGACAATCCCCTATGGCTACACCTTC
NA,TRBJ2-5,16,TRBV28,NA,CASRQGGVVGQETQYF,TGTGCCAGCAGACAGGGAGGGGTAGTGGGACAAGAGACCCAGTACTTC
NA,TRBJ1-5,14,TRBV10-2,NA,CASNGGLSNQPQHF,TGCGCCAGCAATGGGGGCTTAAGCAATCAGCCCCAGCATTTT
NA,TRBJ1-6,12,TRBV7-9,once,CASSPNNSPLHF,TGTGCCAGCAGCCCCAATAATTCACCCCTCCACTTT
NA,TRBJ1-1,13,TRBV7-3,NA,CASSSYWGGEAFF,TGTGCCAGCAGCTCGTACTGGGGGGGTGAAGCTTTCTTT
NA,TRBJ1-4,17,TRBV4-1,NA,CASSHPRATETNEKLFF,TGCGCCAGCAGCCACCCCCGAGCCACTGAAACTAATGAAAAACTGTTTTTT
TRBD1,TRBJ1-1,14,TRBV19,NA,CASSIEDRDSEAFF,TGTGCCAGTAGTATAGAGGACAGGGATTCTGAAGCTTTCTTT
TRBD2,TRBJ2-6,20,TRBV5-1,NA,CASSFGRGSGRISGANVLTF,TGCGCCAGCAGCTTCGGGAGGGGGTCAGGCCGAATCTCTGGGGCCAACGTCCTGACTTTC
TRBD2,TRBJ2-1,15,TRBV6-5,NA,CASSYQQRGRGEQFF,TGTGCCAGCAGTTACCAACAGCGGGGGCGGGGTGAGCAGTTCTTC
NA,TRBJ1-5,13,TRBV7-2,few,CASSLYRDQPQHF,TGTGCCAGCAGTCTTTACCGGGATCAGCCCCAGCATTTT
NA,TRBJ1-1,15,TRBV5-4,NA,CASSYPGGLVTEAFF,TGTGCCAGCAGCTACCCCGGGGGTCTGGTCACTGAAGCTTTCTTT
TRBD1,TRBJ2-7,13,TRBV9,NA,CASRPTGGYEQYF,TGTGCCAGCAGACCGACAGGGGGCTACGAGCAGTACTTC
NA,TRBJ1-2,11,TRBV20-1,NA,CSASIGGGYTF,TGCAGTGCTAGTATAGGGGGTGGCTACACCTTC
TRBD2,TRBJ2-5,17,TRBV25-1,NA,CASSAGGGLAGLETQYF,TGTGCCAGCAGTGCCGGGGGGGGACTAGCGGGCTTGGAGACCCAGTACTTC
TRBD1,TRBJ1-2,14,TRBV10-3,NA,CAISATGGGNGYTF,TGTGCCATCAGTGCTACAGGGGGAGGGAATGGCTACACCTTC
TRBD1,TRBJ1-2,16,TRBV6-4,NA,CASSDSPGQGVNGYTF,TGTGCCAGCAGTGACTCTCCGGGACAGGGTGTCAATGGCTACACCTTC
TRBD2,TRBJ2-3,16,TRBV4-2,NA,CASSQVSGGSSDTQYF,TGTGCCAGCAGCCAAGTTAGCGGGGGGTCGTCAGATACGCAGTATTTT
TRBD1,TRBJ2-5,17,TRBV11-2,NA,CASSLKVTRDRQETQYF,TGTGCCAGCAGCTTAAAGGTTACCCGGGACAGGCAAGAGACCCAGTACTTC
TRBD2,TRBJ2-5,17,TRBV25-1,NA,CASTPNRASGEVETQYF,TGTGCCAGCACCCCGAACCGGGCTAGCGGGGAGGTCGAGACCCAGTACTTC
NA,TRBJ1-1,15,TRBV6-5,NA,CASSPQRGGGTEAFF,TGTGCCAGCAGTCCCCAAAGGGGCGGCGGAACTGAAGCTTTCTTT
NA,TRBJ1-6,13,TRBV28,NA,CASNSGADSPLHF,TGTGCCAGCAATTCAGGGGCGGATTCACCCCTCCACTTT
NA,TRBJ1-3,14,TRBV5-4,few,CASSLPGTGNTIYF,TGTGCCAGCAGCTTGCCAGGGACTGGAAACACCATATATTTT
TRBD2,TRBJ2-7,16,TRBV4-2,few,CASSQEFTSGAYEQYF,TGTGCCAGCAGCCAAGAATTCACTAGCGGGGCCTACGAGCAGTACTTC
NA,TRBJ1-1,15,TRBV13,NA,CASSLGGETNTEAFF,TGTGCCAGCAGCTTAGGCGGGGAGACAAACACTGAAGCTTTCTTT
NA,TRBJ2-7,14,TRBV7-8,NA,CASRTLDRTYEQYF,TGTGCCAGCAGGACCTTAGACAGAACCTACGAGCAGTACTTC
NA,TRBJ1-2,13,TRBV6-1,NA,CASSFVSNYGYTF,TGTGCCAGCAGCTTCGTCTCTAACTATGGCTACACCTTC
NA,TRBJ1-2,17,TRBV19,NA,CASSIGSGLWGLSGYTF,TGTGCCAGTAGTATAGGCTCCGGTTTGTGGGGACTTAGTGGCTACACCTTC
NA,TRBJ1-2,13,TRBV5-1,NA,CASSSPGSYGYTF,TGCGCCAGCAGCTCCCCGGGGTCCTATGGCTACACCTTC
TRBD1,TRBJ2-3,15,TRBV28,NA,CASSGQGWGTDTQYF,TGTGCCAGCTCTGGACAGGGATGGGGCACAGATACGCAGTATTTT
NA,TRBJ1-1,12,TRBV30,NA,CAGDRDNTEAFF,TGTGCCGGAGACAGAGATAACACTGAAGCTTTCTTT
NA,TRBJ1-1,14,TRBV5-1,NA,CASSLDYLNTEAFF,TGCGCCAGCAGCTTGGATTACTTAAACACTGAAGCTTTCTTT
NA,TRBJ1-1,14,TRBV30,NA,CAWSAVTGNTEAFF,TGTGCCTGGAGTGCTGTGACGGGGAACACTGAAGCTTTCTTT
NA,TRBJ2-7,12,TRBV18,NA,CASSPSGDEQYF,TGTGCCAGCTCACCTTCCGGTGACGAGCAGTACTTC
NA,TRBJ1-2,12,TRBV9,NA,CASSVQGYGYTF,TGTGCCAGCAGCGTCCAGGGGTATGGCTACACCTTC
NA,TRBJ1-1,14,TRBV6-5,NA,CASSPGTLNTEAFF,TGTGCCAGCAGTCCTGGGACATTGAACACTGAAGCTTTCTTT
TRBD1,TRBJ2-6,15,TRBV11-2,NA,CASSSTGTGANVLTF,TGTGCCAGCAGCTCGACAGGGACCGGGGCCAACGTCCTGACTTTC
NA,TRBJ1-1,14,TRBV10-3,NA,CAISGGGQNTEAFF,TGTGCCATCAGTGGCGGGGGGCAGAACACTGAAGCTTTCTTT
NA,TRBJ1-1,16,TRBV15,NA,CATSRVLEEWGAEAFF,TGTGCCACCAGCAGAGTGTTAGAAGAGTGGGGAGCTGAAGCTTTCTTT
NA,TRBJ2-7,14,TRBV28,NA,CASRSFPGSYEQYF,TGTGCCAGCAGATCGTTCCCAGGGTCCTACGAGCAGTACTTC
TRBD2,TRBJ2-1,17,TRBV11-3,once,CASSLAARGGSYNEQFF,TGTGCCAGCAGCTTAGCCGCGCGGGGGGGTTCCTACAATGAGCAGTTCTTC
TRBD2,TRBJ2-3,15,TRBV5-1,NA,CASSLGAGYTDTQYF,TGCGCCAGCAGCTTGGGAGCGGGGTACACAGATACGCAGTATTTT
NA,TRBJ2-1,16,TRBV10-1,NA,CASSEGWRSSYNEQFF,TGCGCCAGCAGTGAGGGGTGGAGAAGCTCCTACAATGAGCAGTTCTTC
NA,TRBJ1-6,13,TRBV2,NA,CASSLGGNSPLHF,TGTGCCAGCAGCCTGGGGGGTAATTCACCCCTCCACTTT
NA,TRBJ2-1,15,TRBV18,NA,CASSPPTRFINEQFF,TGTGCCAGCTCACCACCGACTAGATTCATCAATGAGCAGTTCTTC
NA,TRBJ1-2,15,TRBV4-1,NA,CASSPMAGPNYGYTF,TGCGCCAGCAGCCCTATGGCGGGGCCGAACTATGGCTACACCTTC
TRBD2,TRBJ2-1,15,TRBV29-1,NA,CSVPSGGAGYNEQFF,TGCAGCGTCCCCAGCGGGGGGGCAGGTTACAATGAGCAGTTCTTC
TRBD1,TRBJ1-1,13,TRBV10-3,NA,CAISPTGTAEAFF,TGTGCCATCAGTCCGACAGGGACCGCTGAAGCTTTCTTT
TRBD1,TRBJ1-2,15,TRBV7-2,few,CASSPDREWFYGYTF,TGTGCCAGCAGCCCTGACAGGGAATGGTTCTATGGCTACACCTTC
NA,TRBJ2-2,13,TRBV27,NA,CASSRGRTGELFF,TGTGCCAGCAGTAGAGGGAGAACCGGGGAGCTGTTTTTT